Reported below is one TCR beta chain. Its antigen is not yet known. The record has no base qualities; no much larger clone is one base away. This sample stems from a study of beta chain features in type 1 diabetes (dated by TCRdb to 2016 to 2019). At the level of the whole study: Patients and healthy donors did not differ in mean age, gender distribution, total cell number or subset yield. Across all samples, fewer than 110,000,000 sorted cells were examined, and cell number per subset correlated strongly with RNA yield. The study compared TCRB repertoires of sorted circulating CD4+ T cell subsets between recently diagnosed type 1 diabetes patients and matched healthy donors. Regulatory and stem cell-like memory subsets were isolated from only 8 patients and about eight healthy donors, whereas naive and central memory subsets came from all 30 or so donors. Findings and caveats that apply to the study as a whole: Patients with type 1 diabetes made fewer insertions and deleted more nucleotides at VDJ recombination sites, implying thymic rearrangement abnormalities. Naive, central memory and regulatory TCRB repertoires appeared to be more alike among patients than among healthy donors. Sequencing cDNA rather than genomic DNA could over-represent highly expressing activated cells, although activation and CD3 levels did not differ between groups. PCR might favor shorter templates, but patient and control samples were amplified and corrected together, so any skew would affect both groups equally. A moderate but significant shortening of TCRB CDR3 length was observed in type 1 diabetes patients in all four CD4+ subsets. Only small numbers of individuals were included in the HLA sub-analyses, which left unresolved whether HLA type had any influence on TCRB rearrangement.

Each donor gave one peripheral blood draw, averaging about 100 mL, which was collected into heparinised tubes. Naive, central memory, regulatory and stem cell-like memory CD4+ T cells were sorted on a BD FACSAria II using a panel including CD45RO, CCR7, CD25, CD127, CD95 and CD27. A purity above 95% was achieved for all sorted populations. PBMCs were isolated immediately by Lymphoprep density gradient centrifugation and stained directly without culture. Samples were stained and sorted in pairs, with one healthy donor and one patient per experiment, so that batch effects were minimized. The CDR3 measures 14 amino acids from cysteine to phenylalanine. CDR3 DNA is the only sequence kept; it has 42 bases, read in frame from the first base. Trimming at the junction amounts to 5 bases on V and 6 bases on J, and the germline ends lie 13 bases apart. The germline V gene (reference sequence) gives CDR1 as LNHDA and CDR2 as SQIVND.

All of the isolated RNA was reverse transcribed with the High Capacity cDNA Reverse Transcription Kit, so expressed TCRB transcripts were sequenced. Deep immunoSEQ sequencing was applied to naive, central memory and regulatory T cell samples, giving an average of about 3.57 million total reads per sample. After sorted cells were lysed in RLT buffer, RNA was extracted with DNase-treated RNeasy Micro or Mini kits, with the choice depending on cell number. To prevent cross-contamination, each cell subset was processed individually, whereas patient and healthy donor samples were processed jointly. TCRB sequences were amplified from cDNA with the immunoSEQ multiplex PCR, producing 87-bp fragments spanning the CDR3 region. Amplicons were sequenced on the Illumina HiSeq platform. The original methods were these. PCR bias was computationally corrected using synthetic template baselines, reads within Hamming distance 2 were collapsed, and singletons that could not be merged were discarded. By aligning reads against IMGT, V, D and J genes, CDR3 length, and insertions or deletions at six rearrangement sites were assigned. Within each subset, clonotype counts were normalized to sorted cell number, after which true diversity and Gini coefficients were computed with the tcR R package. The overlap coefficient, calculated on TCRB nucleotide sequences, was used to quantify repertoire sharing. As a proxy for the pre-selection repertoire, out-of-frame TCRB sequences from naive cells were analyzed. Drawn from immuneACCESS, this table holds only the in-frame rearrangements with V and J called that TCRdb kept. Clones are partly lost; checked studies trace under half to an unresolved V gene and leave the rest unexplained. Clone size and V and J calls were adopted from that table, with D and trimming inferred from the DNA. This sample lists about 240,000 clones; approximately 15% were detected once. The top ten constitute 0.015% to 0.02% of the sample.

This receptor was identified in a man under 40 with type 1 diabetes. The rearrangement combines TRBV19 with TRBJ1-4, with the D gene not confidently named. Material: naive CD4+ T cells from blood. The cell subset or site label corresponds to: true naive CD4+ T cells. CDR3 reads: CASSSAGSDEKLFF. In nucleotides, the sequence is TGTGCCAGTAGTTCCGCGGGGTCTGATGAAAAACTGTTTTTT.